These 30 T cell receptor beta chains share one sample of origin, sequenced in a study of blood T cell repertoires in COVID-19. The protocol was immunoSEQ multiplex PCR, while the TCRdb copy is restricted to in-frame clones and leaves out a portion. The data show 200,000 to 250,000 clones, roughly 87% seen once. The source material was PBMCs or T cells enriched from blood (not recorded which). Receptor source: a woman between 25 and 40 years old with acute COVID-19.

This rearrangement joins TRBV18 to TRBJ2-3; TRBD1 aligns across 10 bases. CDR3 length equals 16 residues. CDR1 and CDR2 (germline): KGHSH, LQKENI. V was clipped by 5 bases and J by 2 bases; unmatched bases: 7. Here the CDR3 DNA reads TGTGCCAGCTCATCGAGGACAGGGGGGAACACAGATACGCAGTATTTT. Its protein is CASSSRTGGNTDTQYF.

The chain is built from TRBV5-1 and TRBJ2-5; TRBD2 matches at 9 bases. The CDR3 has 15 residues. Trimming at V came to 0 bases and at J to 3 bases, leaving 3 bases not matched to a gene. CDR1 is SGHRS, CDR2 YFSETQ, per germline. CDR3 loop: CASSLGGGAEETQYF. CDR3 nucleotide sequence: TGCGCCAGCAGCTTGGGCGGGGGGGCCGAAGAGACCCAGTACTTC.

The chain has TRBV5-1 and TRBJ2-2, with 8 bases that match TRBD1. CDR3 length: 15 amino acids. CDR1 is SGHRS, CDR2 YFSETQ, per germline. The V segment lost 0 bases and the J segment 6 bases; nucleotides outside the gene matches: 4. The CDR3 coding sequence is TGCGCCAGCAGCTTGGGCGACAGGGGCTCCGGGGAGCTGTTTTTT. Translated: CASSLGDRGSGELFF. The variable domain in full, with the rest retrieved from reference TRBV5-1 and TRBJ2-2, is KAGVTQTPRYLIKTRGQQVTLSCSPISGHRSVSWYQQTPGQGLQFLFEYFSETQRNKGNFPGRFSGRQFSNSRSEMNVSTLELGDSALYLCASSLGDRGSGELFFGEGSRLTVL.

The V gene is TRBV3-1 (or the pseudogene TRBV3-2), the J gene TRBJ1-5, with D tentatively TRBD1 (6 bases). The CDR3 is made up of 16 amino acids. V was clipped by 1 base and J by 3 bases, with 13 bases between them. The germline gives CDR1 LGHDT, CDR2 YNNKEL (reference sequence). The CDR3 bases are TGTGCCAGCAGCCAAGCCGGCAGGGGATACAATCAGCCCCAGCATTTT. Translating it yields CASSQAGRGYNQPQHF.

This clone was seen once. The V and J genes are TRBV27 and TRBJ1-2, with TRBD1 identical over 7 bases. V gave up 0 bases and J gave up 3 bases; unmatched junction bases: 4. The CDR3 is made up of 15 amino acids. Germline V gene sequence: CDR1 MNHEY, CDR2 SMNVEV (reference sequence). The CDR3 spells CASSLSDQGDYGYTF. The CDR3 DNA reads TGTGCCAGCAGTTTATCGGATCAGGGGGACTATGGCTACACCTTC.

The chain employs TRBV5-1 and TRBJ2-6; D uncertain. The CDR3 runs 16 residues. V dropped 0 bases and J dropped 2 bases, with 9 bases sitting between them. Germline V gives CDR1 SGHRS, CDR2 YFSETQ. In DNA, the CDR3 is TGCGCCAGCAGCTTGGGACAAACGGCTGGGGCCAACGTCCTGACTTTC. Encoded protein: CASSLGQTAGANVLTF.

The chain links TRBV7-6 to TRBJ2-7, with D perhaps matching TRBD1 (6 bases). CDR3 size: 15 residues. Trimming took off 1 base at V and 2 bases at J, with 12 bases between the two ends. CDR1 SGHVS and CDR2 FNYEAQ come from the germline V gene. The CDR3 DNA reads TGTGCCAGCAGCTTAGAAACAGGGCGAGCCTACGAGCAGTACTTC. Encoded protein: CASSLETGRAYEQYF.

This clone was counted only a few times. The chain has TRBV7-8 and TRBJ1-4; 7 nucleotides line up with TRBD1. Germline lookup yields CDR1 SGHVS and CDR2 FQNEAQ. This CDR3 has 14 amino acids. V dropped 4 bases and J dropped 10; count of bases not matched to a gene: 9. This CDR3 is CASSYTGVRGKLFF. In DNA, the CDR3 is TGTGCCAGCAGCTACACAGGGGTGAGAGGAAAACTGTTTTTT.

V usage is TRBV29-1 and J usage is TRBJ1-2; 7 positions agree with TRBD1. The CDR3 is 13 amino acids. V lost 3 bases and J lost 7; bases outside the gene matches: 8. Germline loops: CDR1 SQVTM, CDR2 ANQGSEA. The chain's CDR3 is CSVDPTGPGGYTF. In DNA form, the CDR3 reads TGCAGCGTTGACCCGACAGGGCCGGGTGGCTACACCTTC. Full variable domain (rest looked up from reference TRBV29-1 and TRBJ1-2): SAVISQKPSRDICQRGTSLTIQCQVDSQVTMMFWYRQQPGQSLTLIATANQGSEATYESGFVIDKFPISRPNLTFSTLTVSNMSPEDSSIYLCSVDPTGPGGYTFGSGTRLTVV.

This chain joins TRBV6-5 and TRBJ1-1, with 8 positions matching TRBD1. Trimming removed 4 bases from V and 3 bases from J; junction bases left unmatched: 10. CDR1 is MNHEY, CDR2 SVGAGI, per germline. This CDR3 is built from 16 residues. CDR3 coding DNA: TGTGCCAGCAGTTTACAGGGGGAAATTCGGGACACTGAAGCTTTCTTT. It yields the protein CASSLQGEIRDTEAFF.

This rearrangement joins TRBV14 to TRBJ2-3; TRBD2 matches 9 bases. From germline, CDR1 is SGHDN and CDR2 FVKESK. V shed 2 bases, J shed 0 bases, and the junction held 3 bases outside the gene matches. This CDR3 is 16 amino acids long. The CDR3 region has the DNA TGTGCCAGCAGCCAAACGGGACTAGCTAGCACAGATACGCAGTATTTT. It is translated as CASSQTGLASTDTQYF.

This clone has a single count. This chain joins TRBV6-2 or TRBV6-3 and TRBJ1-2; maybe TRBD1 (6 bases). Germline V gives CDR1 MNHEY, CDR2 SVGEGT. This CDR3 contains 12 residues. Trimming took off 4 bases at V and 7 bases at J, with 10 bases between the two ends. The CDR3 sequence is CASSWDKVGYTF. CDR3 sequence (DNA): TGTGCCAGCAGTTGGGACAAGGTTGGCTACACCTTC.

The J gene is TRBJ1-5, the V gene TRBV4-2; 7 bases fit TRBD1. Germline V gene lookup returns CDR1 LGHNA and CDR2 YNFKEQ. J lost 5 bases, V lost 6 bases, and 4 bases had no gene match. This CDR3 contains 13 residues. CDR3 amino acids: CASRGTVHQPQHF. The CDR3 DNA reads TGTGCCAGCAGGGGGACAGTCCATCAGCCCCAGCATTTT.

J is TRBJ1-2 and V is TRBV5-4; maybe TRBD1 (6 bases). Germline V gene lookup returns CDR1 SGHNT and CDR2 YYREEE (reference sequence). CDR3 size: 15 residues. The germline V and J ends were trimmed by 2 bases and 0 bases, with 11 bases remaining between them. Here the CDR3 reads CASSFATGANYGYTF. The CDR3 DNA reads TGTGCCAGCAGCTTTGCGACAGGAGCTAACTATGGCTACACCTTC. Supplemented by reference TRBV5-4 and TRBJ1-2, the full variable domain reads ETGVTQSPTHLIKTRGQQVTLRCSSQSGHNTVSWYQQALGQGPQFIFQYYREEENGRGNFPPRFSGLQFPNYSSELNVNALELDDSALYLCASSFATGANYGYTFGSGTRLTVV.

The genes are TRBV4-1 and TRBJ2-3, with no clear D. Germline lookup yields CDR1 MGHRA and CDR2 YSYEKL. The CDR3 length is 15 residues. V shed 7 bases and J shed 2 bases, with 16 bases lying between them. CDR3 residues: CASTVEVQVTDTQYF. Here the CDR3 DNA reads TGCGCCAGCACGGTTGAGGTACAAGTCACAGATACGCAGTATTTT.

This clone was counted only a few times. CDR3 sequence (DNA): TGTGCCAGCAGGATGACTACCCGGGGGTCCCAGTACTTC. It translates to CASRMTTRGSQYF. This sequence joins TRBV6-5 and TRBJ2-5; a possible D gene is TRBD2 (6 bases). This CDR3 comprises 13 residues. Trimming removed 6 bases from V and 9 bases from J, with 17 bases in between. CDR1 is MNHEY and CDR2 is SVGAGI in the germline V gene.

V and J are TRBV29-1 and TRBJ1-6; D is perhaps TRBD1 (6 bases). The CDR3 runs 15 residues. Germline V gene data show CDR1 as SQVTM and CDR2 as ANQGSEA. V was trimmed by 7 bases and J by 6 bases, leaving 19 bases between them. The CDR3 here is CSALRWDKFNSPLHF. The DNA for the CDR3 is TGCAGCGCCCTGAGGTGGGACAAGTTTAATTCACCCCTCCACTTT.

This chain links TRBV6-5 with TRBJ1-1; D call uncertain. Trimming cost V 6 bases and J 1 base, with 9 bases left between them. Germline V lookup: CDR1 MNHEY, CDR2 SVGAGI. The CDR3 spans 13 residues. The CDR3 region is CASRSFGNTEAFF. The CDR3 bases are TGTGCCAGCAGGTCCTTCGGGAACACTGAAGCTTTCTTT.

This clone has more than one count but fewer than ten. The V and J genes are TRBV7-9 and TRBJ1-6; TRBD1 matches 7 bases. The V segment lost 4 bases and the J segment 9 bases; nucleotides outside the gene matches: 9. CDR1 and CDR2 from the germline V gene are SEHNR and FQNEAQ (reference sequence). The length of the CDR3 is 15 residues. Here the CDR3 DNA reads TGTGCCAGCAGCTCCTCCCCAGACAGGGTTTCACCCCTCCACTTT. Protein product: CASSSSPDRVSPLHF.

This rearrangement joins TRBV24-1 to TRBJ1-2, with TRBD1 matching 9 bases. Trimming cost V 4 bases and J 7 bases; bases outside gene matches: 9. The CDR3 is made up of 15 amino acids. CDR1 KGHDR and CDR2 SFDVKD come from the germline V gene. The CDR3 sequence is CATSESGQGFGGYTF. The CDR3, as DNA: TGTGCCACCAGTGAATCGGGACAGGGATTCGGTGGCTACACCTTC.

The chain couples TRBV30 to TRBJ1-1, with no clear D. The CDR3 is 14 amino acids. Germline CDR1 GTSNPN, CDR2 SVGIG (reference sequence). Trimming stripped 2 bases from V and 4 bases from J, with 14 bases between. Here the CDR3 reads CAWSLGVLGTEAFF. Written as DNA, the CDR3 is TGTGCCTGGAGTCTGGGAGTTTTGGGCACTGAAGCTTTCTTT.

The chain carries TRBV27 and TRBJ2-1; a weak D match, TRBD1 (6 bases). V gave up 6 bases and J gave up 5 bases, with 17 bases separating them. The CDR3 runs to 15 residues. Germline assignment: CDR1 MNHEY and CDR2 SMNVEV (reference sequence). The CDR3 DNA sequence: TGTGCCAGCAGCTCGGTGGACAGCCTAGACAATGAGCAGTTCTTC. Translating gives CASSSVDSLDNEQFF.

The DNA for the CDR3 is TGTGCCAGCAGTGAAAGTGGCAGGGGAGGGCTGCTGGGTGAGCAGTACTTC. This translates into CASSESGRGGLLGEQYF. The chain is built from TRBV2 and TRBJ2-7, with TRBD2 as a possible D gene (7 bases). Germline V gene lookup returns CDR1 SNHLY and CDR2 FYNNEI. The CDR3 covers 17 residues. V lost 2 bases and J 7 bases, leaving 24 bases between the germline ends.

The chain carries TRBV18 and TRBJ1-1; D not resolved. In germline, CDR1 is KGHSH, CDR2 LQKENI. With 5 bases removed from V and 0 bases from J, the gap between germline ends came to 7 bases. The CDR3 is made up of 13 amino acids. The CDR3 loop is CASSEALNTEAFF. The CDR3 DNA reads TGTGCCAGCTCAGAGGCCTTGAACACTGAAGCTTTCTTT. The full variable domain, rest sourced from reference TRBV18 and TRBJ1-1, is NAGVMQNPRHLVRRRGQEARLRCSPMKGHSHVYWYRQLPEEGLKFMVYLQKENIIDESGMPKERFSAEFPKEGPSILRIQQVVRGDSAAYFCASSEALNTEAFFGQGTRLTVV.

The chain joins TRBV5-1 to TRBJ1-6, with TRBD1 identical over 7 bases. Germline CDR1 reads SGHRS; CDR2 reads YFSETQ. This CDR3 has 15 residues. V shed 0 bases, J shed 15 bases, and the junction held 12 bases outside the gene matches. The CDR3 spells CASSLEQGVFRRLHF. The CDR3 DNA follows: TGCGCCAGCAGCTTGGAGCAGGGGGTTTTTCGCCGCCTCCACTTT.

V is TRBV19 and J is TRBJ1-5, with a weak D call TRBD1 (6 bases). Per germline, CDR1 LNHDA and CDR2 SQIVND (reference sequence). The CDR3 extends over 17 amino acids. V lost 7 bases to trimming and J lost 0 bases, with 19 bases between them. The CDR3 spells CASTARGADLSNQPQHF. The CDR3 DNA sequence: TGTGCCAGTACCGCCCGGGGGGCAGACCTTAGCAATCAGCCCCAGCATTTT.

The chain recombines TRBV18 with TRBJ1-1, with TRBD1 identical over 9 bases. This CDR3 contains 14 residues. Germline assignment: CDR1 KGHSH and CDR2 LQKENI. V shed 2 bases and J 5 bases; nucleotides not matched to a gene: 3. The CDR3 coding sequence is TGTGCCAGCTCACCAGACAGGGGGGGGACTGAAGCTTTCTTT. Its translation is CASSPDRGGTEAFF.

This chain uses TRBV5-6 with TRBJ1-2; 7 bases map to TRBD1. J lost 5 bases, V lost 4 bases, and 5 bases had no gene match. Per the germline V gene, CDR1 is SGHDT and CDR2 is YYEEEE. The CDR3 loop spans 13 amino acids. The CDR3 spells CASSRGTDYGYTF. The CDR3 DNA reads as TGTGCCAGCAGCAGAGGGACAGATTATGGCTACACCTTC.

The gene calls are TRBV18 and TRBJ2-5; no reliable D call. The CDR3 is 13 amino acids. Trimming shortened V by 2 bases and J by 1 base, and 5 bases separated the two germline ends. CDR1 KGHSH and CDR2 LQKENI come from the germline V gene. The CDR3 nucleotides are TGTGCCAGCTCACCAACAGCCCAAGAGACCCAGTACTTC. Residues: CASSPTAQETQYF.

The chain has TRBV2 and TRBJ2-6, with 8 bases aligning to TRBD1. V was pared by 3 bases and J by 0 bases, with 7 bases of the junction left unmatched. The CDR3 is 18 residues long. The germline CDR1 and CDR2 sequences are SNHLY and FYNNEI. The CDR3 bases are TGTGCCAGCAGTGACGCCGGGACAGGCATCTCTGGGGCCAACGTCCTGACTTTC. Translation: CASSDAGTGISGANVLTF.